The next 2 T cell receptor beta chains were all read from a single sample in a study of cytomegalovirus exposure and HLA in healthy donors. PCR amplification relied on 60 Vbeta primers (plus 13 Jbeta primers). The method was immunoSEQ multiplex PCR; TCRdb's version includes in-frame clones alone and lacks a portion of them. This table has 100,000 to 140,000 clones, roughly 87% appearing once. The specimen sequenced was PBMCs. Receptors were obtained from a man younger than 40 in good health and CMV-seropositive.

In DNA, the CDR3 is TGTGCCAGCACCACAAACGGAGTAAACTATGGCTACACCTTC. Its translation is CASTTNGVNYGYTF. V usage is TRBV2 and J usage is TRBJ1-2; no definite D call. The germline V gene has CDR1 SNHLY and CDR2 FYNNEI. CDR3 length: 14 residues. Trimming took 7 bases from V and 2 from J, leaving 14 bases between them.

The chain recombines TRBV27 with TRBJ1-4; weak D call: TRBD1 (6 bases). The length of the CDR3 is 15 residues. Germline V lookup: CDR1 MNHEY, CDR2 SMNVEV (reference sequence). Trimming took 6 bases from V and 8 from J, leaving 19 bases between them. The CDR3 region has the DNA TGTGCCAGCAGCAACTGGGGGGGCGGAAAGGAAAAACTGTTTTTT. Translation: CASSNWGGGKEKLFF.